This T cell receptor beta chain emerged from a study of blood T cells in healthy people across ages. Regarding the study as a whole: Those diversity estimates obtained from one million T cells were thought to be underestimates.

The CDR3 totals 15 residues. Trimming took 3 bases from V and 5 from J; bases not matched to a gene: 7. Germline values: CDR1 SGHTA, CDR2 FQGNSA. This clonotype turned up a few times. As yet, its antigen is unknown. A sample-barcoded 5' primer and a J-beta primer mix were used in a second PCR of roughly 6 to 12 cycles. TCRdb fed the 5' RACE reads into MiXCR, producing one record per CDR3 protein. The table lists roughly 1 million distinct CDR3 sequences, approximately 25% of them singletons. These records were also assigned to another study, of T cells of mothers and their children. Per that study: According to the study, all extracted RNA entered cDNA synthesis at around 1.6 ug per 15 ul.

Material for sequencing was blood. The chain couples TRBV7-2 to TRBJ1-5; 7 nucleotides align to TRBD1. The TCR originated in a girl aged 2-10 years in good health. The CDR3 DNA sequence: TGTGCCAGCAGCTTGTGGACAGGCATGCATCAGCCCCAGCATTTT. Its protein is CASSLWTGMHQPQHF.